This record looks at one T cell receptor (beta chain) sequence and its context. TCRdb ran MiXCR on the 5' RACE reads and lists one entry per CDR3 protein. The sample shows tens of thousands of distinct CDR3 sequences, 10% to 15% of them seen only once. The time point was: sample taken at primary tumor resection. Researchers sequenced whole RNA taken from tumor, nontumor lung or frozen PBMC without sorting. This sample was included in a study of spatial heterogeneity in lung cancer. The CDR3 is made up of 17 amino acids. The V gene lost 4 bases and the J gene lost 0 bases, with 16 bases spanning the gap. The V gene's germline CDR1 is LNHDA and CDR2 SQIVND (reference sequence).

This sequence joins TRBV19 and TRBJ1-3, with D possibly TRBD1 on 5 matching bases. Sample: PBMCs, taken at surgery. The source is a female donor with early-stage non-small cell lung cancer. The CDR3 protein is CASSNPSTASSGNTIYF. CDR3 nucleotide sequence: TGTGCCAGTAGTAATCCCTCGACAGCCAGCTCTGGAAACACCATATATTTT. The variable domain in full, completed from reference TRBV19 and TRBJ1-3, reads DGGITQSPKYLFRKEGQNVTLSCEQNLNHDAMYWYRQDPGQGLRLIYYSQIVNDFQKGDIAEGYSVSREKKESFPLTVTSAQKNPTAFYLCASSNPSTASSGNTIYFGEGSWLTVV.